This T cell receptor (beta chain) was identified during a study of identical twins. CDR1 and CDR2 from the germline V gene are SGHAT and FQNNGV. The CDR3 loop spans 16 amino acids. Using its own MiXCR run on the 5' RACE reads, TCRdb lists one record per CDR3 protein. Here the sample spans 310,000 or so distinct CDR3 sequences, 8% to 9% being singletons. Regarding this clonotype: At one end the junction does not follow the germline gene, possibly because of a read error.

These records were also assigned to another study, of yellow fever vaccine responses in identical twins.

The sample comprised memory (CD45RO+) T cells sorted from blood. The chain recombines TRBV11-2 with TRBJ2-2; D is possibly TRBD1 or TRBD2 (6 bases each). This TCR derives from a young woman in good health. The DNA for the CDR3 is TGTGCCAGCACCTTAGGAGGGACATCGATCACCGGGGAGCTGTTTTTT. It encodes CASTLGGTSITGELFF.